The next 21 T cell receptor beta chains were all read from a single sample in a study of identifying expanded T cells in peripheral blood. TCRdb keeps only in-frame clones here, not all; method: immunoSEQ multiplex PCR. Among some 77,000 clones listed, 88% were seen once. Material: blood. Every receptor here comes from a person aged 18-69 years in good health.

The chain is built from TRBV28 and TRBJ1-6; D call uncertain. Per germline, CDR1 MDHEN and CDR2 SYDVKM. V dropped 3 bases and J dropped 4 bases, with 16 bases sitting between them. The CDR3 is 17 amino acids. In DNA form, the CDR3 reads TGTGCCAGCAGTTTTCGAGGGATCCCCACTTATAATTCACCCCTCCACTTT. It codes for CASSFRGIPTYNSPLHF.

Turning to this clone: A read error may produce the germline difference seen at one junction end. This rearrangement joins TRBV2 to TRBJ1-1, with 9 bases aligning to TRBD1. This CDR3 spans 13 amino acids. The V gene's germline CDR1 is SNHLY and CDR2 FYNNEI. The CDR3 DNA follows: TGTGCCAGCAGTGAGCTAAACAGGGGGCGAGCCCCCTTT. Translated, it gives CASSELNRGRAPF.

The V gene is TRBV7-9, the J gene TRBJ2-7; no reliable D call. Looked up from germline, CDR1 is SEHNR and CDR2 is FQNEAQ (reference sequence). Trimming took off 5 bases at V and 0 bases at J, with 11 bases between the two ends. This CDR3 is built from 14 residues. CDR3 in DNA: TGTGCCAGCAGCCTAGACTTCACCTCCTACGAGCAGTACTTC. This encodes CASSLDFTSYEQYF.

CDR3 residues: CASSSMGLAGTSSYNEQFF. CDR3 coding DNA: TGCGCCAGCAGCTCCATGGGACTAGCGGGGACTAGCTCCTACAATGAGCAGTTCTTC. The rearrangement joins TRBV5-1 to TRBJ2-1; 13 bases line up with TRBD2. In germline, CDR1 is SGHRS, CDR2 YFSETQ. This CDR3 is 19 amino acids long. V dropped 3 bases and J dropped 0; count of bases not matched to a gene: 9.

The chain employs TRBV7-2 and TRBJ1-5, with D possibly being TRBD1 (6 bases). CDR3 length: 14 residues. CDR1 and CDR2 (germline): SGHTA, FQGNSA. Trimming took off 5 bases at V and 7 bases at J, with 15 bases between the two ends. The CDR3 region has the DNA TGTGCCAGCAGCCCCCTGGGGGCAAGGCAGCCCCAGCATTTT. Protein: CASSPLGARQPQHF.

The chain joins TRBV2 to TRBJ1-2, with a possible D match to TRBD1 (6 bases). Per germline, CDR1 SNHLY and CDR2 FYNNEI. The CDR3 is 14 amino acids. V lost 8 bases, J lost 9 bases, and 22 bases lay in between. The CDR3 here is CASLDRFDKSRYTF. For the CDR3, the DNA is TGTGCCAGCCTCGACAGGTTCGATAAGTCTCGCTACACCTTC.

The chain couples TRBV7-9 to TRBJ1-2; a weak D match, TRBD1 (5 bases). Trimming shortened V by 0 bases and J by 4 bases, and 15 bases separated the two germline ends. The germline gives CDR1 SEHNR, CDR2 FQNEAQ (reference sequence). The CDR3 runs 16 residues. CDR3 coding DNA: TGTGCCAGCAGCTTAGCGGCATGGGGGGAAAGCTATGGCTACACCTTC. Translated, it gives CASSLAAWGESYGYTF.

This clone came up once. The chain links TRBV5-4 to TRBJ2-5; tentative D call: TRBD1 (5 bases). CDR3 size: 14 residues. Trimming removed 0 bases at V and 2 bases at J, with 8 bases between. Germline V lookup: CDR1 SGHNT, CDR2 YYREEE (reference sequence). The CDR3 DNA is TGTGCCAGCAGCTTGGTTGACAGACAAGAGACCCAGTACTTC. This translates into CASSLVDRQETQYF.

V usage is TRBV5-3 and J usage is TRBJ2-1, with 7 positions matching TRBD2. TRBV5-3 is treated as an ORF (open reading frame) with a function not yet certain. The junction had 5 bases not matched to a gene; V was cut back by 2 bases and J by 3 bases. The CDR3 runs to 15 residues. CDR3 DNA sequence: TGTGCCAGAAGCTTTGTACTAGCGAGCTACAATGAGCAGTTCTTC. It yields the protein CARSFVLASYNEQFF.

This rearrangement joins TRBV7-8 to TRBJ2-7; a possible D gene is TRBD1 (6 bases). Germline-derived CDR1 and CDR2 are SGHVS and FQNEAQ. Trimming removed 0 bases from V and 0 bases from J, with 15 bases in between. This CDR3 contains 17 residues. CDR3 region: CASSLARFRGFSYEQYF. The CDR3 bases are TGTGCCAGCAGCTTAGCTCGGTTCAGGGGCTTCTCCTACGAGCAGTACTTC.

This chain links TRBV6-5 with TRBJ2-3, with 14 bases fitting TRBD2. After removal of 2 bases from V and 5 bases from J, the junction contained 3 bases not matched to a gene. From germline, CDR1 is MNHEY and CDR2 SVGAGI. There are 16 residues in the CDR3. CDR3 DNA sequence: TGTGCCAGCAGTTACCTCGGACTAGCGGGGGGAGATACGCAGTATTTT. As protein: CASSYLGLAGGDTQYF.

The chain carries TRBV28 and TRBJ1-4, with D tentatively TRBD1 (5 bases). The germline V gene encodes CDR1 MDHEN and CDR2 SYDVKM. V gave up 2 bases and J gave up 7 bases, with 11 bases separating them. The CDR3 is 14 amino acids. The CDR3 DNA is TGTGCCAGCAGTTTAAAAGGGCAGGGTGAAAAACTGTTTTTT. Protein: CASSLKGQGEKLFF.

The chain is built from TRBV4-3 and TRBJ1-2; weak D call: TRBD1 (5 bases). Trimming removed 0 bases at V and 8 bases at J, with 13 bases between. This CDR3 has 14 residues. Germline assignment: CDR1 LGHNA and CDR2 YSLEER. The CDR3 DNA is TGCGCCAGCAGCCAAGATCGAGGGACGTTGGGCTACACCTTC. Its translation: CASSQDRGTLGYTF.

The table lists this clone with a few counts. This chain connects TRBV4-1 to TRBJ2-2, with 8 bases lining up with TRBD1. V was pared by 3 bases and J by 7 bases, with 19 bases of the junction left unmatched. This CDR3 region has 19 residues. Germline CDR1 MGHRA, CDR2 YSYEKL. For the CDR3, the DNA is TGCGCCAGCAGCCACAAAAGCCCTCTACAGGGGGGCCGGAGCGGGGAGCTGTTTTTT. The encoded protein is CASSHKSPLQGGRSGELFF.

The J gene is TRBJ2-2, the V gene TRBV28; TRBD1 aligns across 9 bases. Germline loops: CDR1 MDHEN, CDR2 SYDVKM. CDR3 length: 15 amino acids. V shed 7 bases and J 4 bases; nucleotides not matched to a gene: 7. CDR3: CASTSPGQGTGELFF. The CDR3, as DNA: TGTGCCAGCACCTCGCCGGGACAGGGCACCGGGGAGCTGTTTTTT. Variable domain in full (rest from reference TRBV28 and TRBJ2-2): DVKVTQSSRYLVKRTGEKVFLECVQDMDHENMFWYRQDPGLGLRLIYFSYDVKMKEKGDIPEGYSVSREKKERFSLILESASTNQTSMYLCASTSPGQGTGELFFGEGSRLTVL.

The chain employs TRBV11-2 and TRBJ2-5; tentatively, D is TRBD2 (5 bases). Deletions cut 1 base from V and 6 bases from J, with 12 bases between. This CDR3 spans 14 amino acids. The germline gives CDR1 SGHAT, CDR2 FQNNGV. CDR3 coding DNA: TGTGCCAGCAGCTTAGCGCGGGTTTGGCAGACCCAGTACTTC. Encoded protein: CASSLARVWQTQYF.

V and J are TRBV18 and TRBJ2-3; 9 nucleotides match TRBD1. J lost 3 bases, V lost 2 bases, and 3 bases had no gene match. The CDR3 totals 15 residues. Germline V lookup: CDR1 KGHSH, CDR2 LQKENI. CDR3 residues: CASSPAGTGTDTQYF. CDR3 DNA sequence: TGTGCCAGCTCACCAGCGGGGACAGGGACAGATACGCAGTATTTT.

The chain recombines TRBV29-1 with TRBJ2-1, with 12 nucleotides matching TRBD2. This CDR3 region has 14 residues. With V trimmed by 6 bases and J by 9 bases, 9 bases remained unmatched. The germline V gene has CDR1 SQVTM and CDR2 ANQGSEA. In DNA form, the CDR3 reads TGCAGCGTGGCATCTAGCGGGGGGGCCGGTGAGCAGTTCTTC. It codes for CSVASSGGAGEQFF.

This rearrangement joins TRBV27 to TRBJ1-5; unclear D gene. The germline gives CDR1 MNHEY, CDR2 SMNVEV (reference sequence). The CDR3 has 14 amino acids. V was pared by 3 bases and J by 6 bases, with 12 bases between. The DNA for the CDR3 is TGTGCCAGCAGTTTCCGGGAAGTCGGTCAGCCCCAGCATTTT. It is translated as CASSFREVGQPQHF.

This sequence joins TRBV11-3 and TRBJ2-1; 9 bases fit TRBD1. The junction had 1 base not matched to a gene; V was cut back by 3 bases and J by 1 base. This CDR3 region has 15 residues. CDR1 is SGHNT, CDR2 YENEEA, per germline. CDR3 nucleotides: TGTGCCAGCAGCTTCGGGACAGGGTCCTACAATGAGCAGTTCTTC. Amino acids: CASSFGTGSYNEQFF.

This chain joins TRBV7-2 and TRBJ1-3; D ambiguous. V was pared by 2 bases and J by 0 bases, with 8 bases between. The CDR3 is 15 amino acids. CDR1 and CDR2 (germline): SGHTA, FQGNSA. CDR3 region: CASSLLVHSGNTIYF. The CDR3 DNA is TGTGCCAGCAGCTTACTAGTACACTCTGGAAACACCATATATTTT.